This T cell receptor beta chain was found in a study of blood T cell repertoires in COVID-19. Whole-study context: Whether acute or convalescent, the COVID-19 samples came from the United States, Italy and Spain. PBMCs, B-cell-depleted T cells, or T cells provided the cDNA or gDNA that made up the material.

Per the authors' pipeline: Amplification of reference gene primers was used by the study to estimate nucleated cell counts. Clones were sequenced by immunoSEQ multiplex PCR, and TCRdb holds only the in-frame ones, with some missing. V, J and clone size are taken as reported in that table, and D and trimming were inferred from the DNA itself. The sample holds 60,000 to 75,000 clones; more than 80% are singletons and the top ten take just under 2%. The ends were cut back, 4 bases at V and 5 bases at J, with 15 bases in the middle. CDR3 length equals 14 residues. Looked up from germline, CDR1 is MNHEY and CDR2 is SVGEGT.

The receptor comes from a man aged 30 to 45 with acute or convalescent COVID-19. The chain is built from TRBV6-2 or TRBV6-3 and TRBJ2-7, with D tentatively TRBD2 (6 bases). The sample taken for sequencing was peripheral blood. The CDR3: CASSLRFGSNEQYF. In DNA, the CDR3 is TGTGCCAGCAGTTTGCGTTTCGGGAGTAACGAGCAGTACTTC.